A selection of T cell receptor beta chains follows, all from one sample in a study of blood T cell repertoires in COVID-19. The method was immunoSEQ multiplex PCR; TCRdb's version includes in-frame clones alone and lacks a portion of them. Here the sample spans approximately 61,000 clones, 60% to 85% being singletons. The specimen sequenced was peripheral blood. These receptors were taken from a human donor in a cohort sampled during active COVID-19. Each CDR3 is given with its conserved first and last residue.

v_gene	j_gene	CDR3aa
TRBV15	TRBJ1-3	CATSGGLEPLSGNTIYF
TRBV20-1	TRBJ2-1	CRAQSGHEQFF
TRBV6-5	TRBJ1-4	CASSYGRTREKLFF
TRBV10-3	TRBJ1-4	CAISELDRGNEKLFF
TRBV5-1	TRBJ2-1	CASSLGESPRYNEQFF
TRBV30	TRBJ2-1	CAWSARNNEQFF
TRBV28	TRBJ2-1	CASRTGGTYNEQFF
TRBV7-2	TRBJ2-2	CASSFLRGARELFF
TRBV4-2	TRBJ2-2	CASSQVVSGEDTGELFF
TRBV5-1	TRBJ2-1	CASSLISTRGYNEQFF